The rows below give T cell receptor beta chains drawn from one sample of a study of metastatic and nonmetastatic thyroid tumors. TCRdb re-processed the PCR reads through MiXCR. The data show 24,000 or so clones, around an eighth seen once. The sample taken for sequencing was blood. These receptors were taken from a female donor with papillary thyroid cancer or a benign thyroid nodule (not recorded which). Some clones in this sample may be carry-over from other donors' samples. The CDR3 runs from the conserved cysteine through the conserved F or W. D genes are given only for firm matches. Only part of the rows carry a size: once, few, many, or a class if the clone is expanded.

CDR3aa: CASSPLGRTGGNEQFF
CDR3nt: TGTGCCAGCAGCCCCCTGGGGCGGACAGGGGGCAATGAGCAGTTCTTC
d_gene: TRBD1
j_gene: TRBJ2-1
abundance: few
v_gene: TRBV12-3/TRBV12-4
len: 16

CDR3aa: CASSLWETQYF
CDR3nt: TGTGCCAGCAGCTTATGGGAGACCCAGTACTTC
d_gene: NA
j_gene: TRBJ2-5
abundance: many
v_gene: TRBV7-9
len: 11

CDR3aa: CARRQGAYNEQFF
CDR3nt: TGTGCCCGCAGACAGGGGGCCTACAATGAGCAGTTCTTC
d_gene: TRBD1
j_gene: TRBJ2-1
abundance: many
v_gene: TRBV30
len: 13

CDR3aa: CASSPIRTGVQPQHF
CDR3nt: TGTGCCAGCTCACCAATACGGACAGGGGTTCAGCCCCAGCATTTT
d_gene: TRBD1
j_gene: TRBJ1-5
abundance: many
v_gene: TRBV18
len: 15

CDR3aa: CASSSGGNNSPLHF
CDR3nt: TGTGCCAGCAGCTCCGGGGGGAATAATTCACCCCTCCACTTT
d_gene: NA
j_gene: TRBJ1-6
abundance: medium-sized
v_gene: TRBV12-3/TRBV12-4
len: 14

CDR3aa: CASKLRGAGVSGELFF
CDR3nt: TGTGCCAGCAAATTGAGGGGGGCAGGGGTGTCCGGGGAGCTGTTTTTT
d_gene: NA
j_gene: TRBJ2-2
abundance: many
v_gene: TRBV5-6
len: 16

CDR3aa: CASGLTTGQISIANTGELFF
CDR3nt: TGTGCTAGTGGTTTGACTACAGGACAGATCTCCATCGCGAACACCGGGGAGCTGTTTTTT
d_gene: NA
j_gene: TRBJ2-2
abundance: many
v_gene: TRBV12-5
len: 20

CDR3aa: CASSPVGPGGANVLTF
CDR3nt: TGTGCCAGCAGTCCGGTGGGCCCGGGGGGGGCCAACGTCCTGACTTTC
d_gene: NA
j_gene: TRBJ2-6
abundance: many
v_gene: TRBV27
len: 16

CDR3aa: CASSPGQGGGTEAFF
CDR3nt: TGTGCCAGCTCTCCGGGACAGGGGGGAGGGACTGAAGCTTTCTTT
d_gene: TRBD1
j_gene: TRBJ1-1
abundance: NA
v_gene: TRBV18
len: 15

CDR3aa: CASSEQNSGNTIYF
CDR3nt: TGCGCCAGCAGCGAACAGAACTCTGGAAACACCATATATTTT
d_gene: NA
j_gene: TRBJ1-3
abundance: medium-sized
v_gene: TRBV5-1
len: 14

CDR3aa: CASSTGHGYTF
CDR3nt: TGCGCCAGCAGCACCGGACATGGCTACACCTTC
d_gene: NA
j_gene: TRBJ1-2
abundance: many
v_gene: TRBV5-1
len: 11

CDR3aa: CAWSVLPSSYEQYF
CDR3nt: TGTGCCTGGAGTGTACTACCTAGCTCCTACGAGCAGTACTTC
d_gene: NA
j_gene: TRBJ2-7
abundance: many
v_gene: TRBV30
len: 14

CDR3aa: CASSLAGGDSPLHF
CDR3nt: TGCGCCAGCAGCTTGGCCGGGGGAGATTCACCCCTCCACTTT
d_gene: NA
j_gene: TRBJ1-6
abundance: NA
v_gene: TRBV5-1
len: 14

CDR3aa: CASSHGATNYEQYF
CDR3nt: TGTGCCAGCAGCCACGGGGCTACCAACTACGAGCAGTACTTC
d_gene: NA
j_gene: TRBJ2-7
abundance: many
v_gene: TRBV3-1
len: 14

CDR3aa: CASSLTSGSYEQYF
CDR3nt: TGTGCCAGCAGCCTGACTAGCGGATCCTACGAGCAGTACTTC
d_gene: TRBD2
j_gene: TRBJ2-7
abundance: many
v_gene: TRBV7-2
len: 14

CDR3aa: CASSQDTLNRGGGELFF
CDR3nt: TGTGCCAGCAGCCAAGACACATTAAACAGGGGTGGCGGGGAGCTGTTTTTT
d_gene: TRBD1
j_gene: TRBJ2-2
abundance: many
v_gene: TRBV3-1
len: 17

CDR3aa: CSASSGTGNYEQYF
CDR3nt: TGCAGTGCTAGTAGCGGGACAGGTAACTACGAGCAGTACTTC
d_gene: NA
j_gene: TRBJ2-7
abundance: NA
v_gene: TRBV20-1
len: 14

CDR3aa: CASNSWGTGGSEAFF
CDR3nt: TGTGCCAGCAACTCATGGGGGACGGGTGGGTCTGAAGCTTTCTTT
d_gene: NA
j_gene: TRBJ1-1
abundance: many
v_gene: TRBV2
len: 15

CDR3aa: CSAQVWGGLYEQYF
CDR3nt: TGCAGTGCTCAGGTCTGGGGCGGACTCTACGAGCAGTACTTC
d_gene: NA
j_gene: TRBJ2-7
abundance: many
v_gene: TRBV20-1
len: 14

CDR3aa: CRGGGNEKLFF
CDR3nt: TGTAGAGGGGGCGGTAATGAAAAACTGTTTTTT
d_gene: TRBD1
j_gene: TRBJ1-4
abundance: many
v_gene: TRBV18
len: 11

CDR3aa: CASSLQGRATNEKLFF
CDR3nt: TGCGCCAGCAGTCTTCAGGGAAGGGCAACTAATGAAAAACTGTTTTTT
d_gene: NA
j_gene: TRBJ1-4
abundance: many
v_gene: TRBV5-1
len: 16

CDR3aa: CASSQGPPRTGDNEKLFF
CDR3nt: TGTGCCAGCAGCCAAGGGCCCCCGCGGACAGGGGATAATGAAAAACTGTTTTTT
d_gene: TRBD1
j_gene: TRBJ1-4
abundance: NA
v_gene: TRBV3-1
len: 18

CDR3aa: CASSGTSGRHNEQFF
CDR3nt: TGTGCCAGCAGTGGGACTAGCGGGAGGCACAATGAGCAGTTCTTC
d_gene: TRBD2
j_gene: TRBJ2-1
abundance: medium-sized
v_gene: TRBV6-1
len: 15

CDR3aa: CASSHDGDCNEQFF
CDR3nt: TGTGCTAGCAGCCATGACGGGGACTGCAATGAGCAGTTCTTC
d_gene: NA
j_gene: TRBJ2-1
abundance: NA
v_gene: TRBV3-1
len: 14

CDR3aa: CASRGNSGANVLTF
CDR3nt: TGTGCCAGTCGTGGGAACTCTGGGGCCAACGTCCTGACTTTC
d_gene: NA
j_gene: TRBJ2-6
abundance: many
v_gene: TRBV12-3/TRBV12-4
len: 14

CDR3aa: CASSNGEGWGFWYGYTF
CDR3nt: TGTGCCAGCAGTAACGGGGAGGGCTGGGGTTTTTGGTATGGCTACACCTTC
d_gene: NA
j_gene: TRBJ1-2
abundance: NA
v_gene: TRBV6-2/TRBV6-3
len: 17

CDR3aa: CSVEGLQGGLYEQYF
CDR3nt: TGCAGCGTTGAAGGCCTACAGGGAGGTCTCTACGAGCAGTACTTC
d_gene: NA
j_gene: TRBJ2-7
abundance: many
v_gene: TRBV29-1
len: 15

CDR3aa: CASRLWGTNQPQHF
CDR3nt: TGTGCCAGCAGACTATGGGGGACCAATCAGCCCCAGCATTTT
d_gene: NA
j_gene: TRBJ1-5
abundance: many
v_gene: TRBV27
len: 14

CDR3aa: CASSKRQGPDEKLFF
CDR3nt: TGTGCCAGTAGTAAGCGACAGGGACCGGATGAAAAACTGTTTTTT
d_gene: TRBD1
j_gene: TRBJ1-4
abundance: many
v_gene: TRBV19
len: 15

CDR3aa: CASSGLSQGNTEAFF
CDR3nt: TGTGCCAGCAGTGGTCTGTCCCAGGGGAACACTGAAGCTTTCTTT
d_gene: NA
j_gene: TRBJ1-1
abundance: many
v_gene: TRBV2
len: 15

CDR3aa: CASKVAGEVGELFF
CDR3nt: TGTGCCAGCAAGGTAGCGGGGGAAGTCGGGGAGCTGTTTTTT
d_gene: TRBD2
j_gene: TRBJ2-2
abundance: NA
v_gene: TRBV6-1
len: 14